The 2 T cell receptor beta chains below were found in one sample sequenced in a study of T cell repertoires in cytomegalovirus infection. TCRdb itself ran the reads through MiXCR, one entry per CDR3 protein. The sample yields 200,000 or so distinct CDR3 sequences, roughly 30% seen once. The specimen sequenced was PBMCs. The source is a human donor in good health (CMV status not recorded). Some clones in this sample may be carry-over from other donors' samples.

This clonotype was picked up many times. This chain links TRBV5-1 with TRBJ2-3, with D unclear. Germline V gives CDR1 SGHRS, CDR2 YFSETQ. This CDR3 has 17 residues. V shed 4 bases and J shed 0 bases, with 18 bases lying between them. The DNA for the CDR3 is TGCGCCAGCAGCCCCCCCAAACAGAAACCTAGCACAGATACGCAGTATTTT. It encodes CASSPPKQKPSTDTQYF.

The rearrangement joins TRBV5-8 to TRBJ2-5; TRBD2 is a possible D gene (5 bases). The V and J ends lost 6 bases and 3 bases respectively, with 15 bases between them. This CDR3 is 14 amino acids long. CDR1 is SGHTS and CDR2 is YDEGEE in the germline V gene. CDR3 coding DNA: TGTGCCAGCACCCTGGCGGACTGGAAAGAGACCCAGTACTTC. Protein sequence: CASTLADWKETQYF.